This T cell receptor beta chain was documented in a study of shared clonotypes between healthy human individuals. At the level of the study: A couple of women and a few men aged 18 to 49 served as donors. General observations from the study: What limited the represented genetic and exposure-history diversity was the small number of donors. At large depth, rarefaction still showed sorted-subset sequencing to be incomplete. Compared with clonotypes that all four donors shared, non-shared clonotypes had lower generation probabilities.

Method: immunoSEQ multiplex PCR; TCRdb's copy keeps in-frame clones and lacks some. The data contain some 1,900,000 clones, approximately 94% of them singletons. Naive CD8 isolation took CD45RO-negative cells positively selected for CCR7 and excluded terminally differentiated effector memory CD45RA+ cells. Of note for this clone: Its antigen remains unidentified.

J lost 6 bases, V lost 2 bases, and 6 bases had no gene match. This CDR3 contains 16 residues. From germline, CDR1 is MNHEY and CDR2 SMNVEV (reference sequence). Input material: naive CD8+ T cells sorted from blood. The V and J genes are TRBV27 and TRBJ1-6; 8 bases line up with TRBD1. This receptor was identified in a young man in good health. In nucleotides, the CDR3 is TGTGCCAGCAGTTTAGCGCGGGACAGGCCTAATTCACCCCTCCACTTT. Protein sequence: CASSLARDRPNSPLHF.